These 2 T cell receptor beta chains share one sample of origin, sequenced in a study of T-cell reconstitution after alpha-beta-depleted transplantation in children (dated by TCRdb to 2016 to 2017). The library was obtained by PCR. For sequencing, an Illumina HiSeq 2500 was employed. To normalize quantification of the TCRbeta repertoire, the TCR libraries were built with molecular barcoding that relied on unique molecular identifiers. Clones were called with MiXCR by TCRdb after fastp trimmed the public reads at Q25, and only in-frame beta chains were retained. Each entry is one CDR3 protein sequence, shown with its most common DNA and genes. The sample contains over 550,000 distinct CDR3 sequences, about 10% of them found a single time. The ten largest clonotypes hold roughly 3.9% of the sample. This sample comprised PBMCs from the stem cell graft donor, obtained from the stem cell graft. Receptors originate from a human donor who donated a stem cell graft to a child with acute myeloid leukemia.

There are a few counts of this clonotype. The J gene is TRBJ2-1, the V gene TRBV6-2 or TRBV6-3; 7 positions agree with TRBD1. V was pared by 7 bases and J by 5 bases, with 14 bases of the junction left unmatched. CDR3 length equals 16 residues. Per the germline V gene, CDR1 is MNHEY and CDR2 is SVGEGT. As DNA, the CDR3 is TGTGCCAGCAAACCCATGACAGGGTCGGCGGACAATGAGCAGTTCTTC. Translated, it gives CASKPMTGSADNEQFF.

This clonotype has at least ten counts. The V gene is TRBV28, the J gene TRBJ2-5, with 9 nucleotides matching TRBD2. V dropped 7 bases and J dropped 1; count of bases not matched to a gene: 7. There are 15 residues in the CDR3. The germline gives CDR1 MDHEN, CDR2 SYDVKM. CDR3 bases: TGTGCCAGCACCATTAGCGGGAGAGGCCAAGAGACCCAGTACTTC. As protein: CASTISGRGQETQYF.